The source of this T cell receptor beta chain is a study of cytomegalovirus exposure and HLA in healthy donors. The germline gives CDR1 MDHEN, CDR2 SYDVKM. This CDR3 contains 14 residues. V was pared by 2 bases and J by 8 bases, with 6 bases of the junction left unmatched. The donors were members of the roughly 120-subject validation cohort (separate from the approximately 670-subject first cohort). A remark on this clone: The target antigen is unknown.

Generated by immunoSEQ multiplex PCR, the TCRdb table keeps only in-frame clones and is missing some. Here the sample spans about 280,000 clones, approximately 88% being singletons. Whole-study results and caveats: According to a subsequent analysis, TCR clusters identified in the first cohort showed a tendency to co-occur across the 110 or so validation repertoires. There were 160 or so TCR beta chains listed as cytomegalovirus-associated.

The rearrangement links TRBV28 to TRBJ1-2, with 9 bases lining up with TRBD1. The source material was PBMCs. The clonotype originates from a woman aged 18 to 35 in good health and CMV-seronegative. CDR3 DNA: TGTGCCAGCAGTTTAAGGGACAGGGTATGGGGCTACACCTTC. Its protein product is CASSLRDRVWGYTF.